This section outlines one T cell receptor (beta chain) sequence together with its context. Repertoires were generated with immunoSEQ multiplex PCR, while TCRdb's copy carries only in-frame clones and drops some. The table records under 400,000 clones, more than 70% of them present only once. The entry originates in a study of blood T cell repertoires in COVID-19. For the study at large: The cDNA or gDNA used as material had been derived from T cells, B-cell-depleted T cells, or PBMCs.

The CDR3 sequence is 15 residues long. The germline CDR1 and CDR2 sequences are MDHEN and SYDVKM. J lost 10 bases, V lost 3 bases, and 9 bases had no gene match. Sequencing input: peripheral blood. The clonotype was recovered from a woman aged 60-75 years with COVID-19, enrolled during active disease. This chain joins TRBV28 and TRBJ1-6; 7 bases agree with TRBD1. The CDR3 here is CASSFSEGAQSPLHF. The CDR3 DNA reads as TGTGCCAGCAGTTTCTCGGAGGGGGCACAGTCACCCCTCCACTTT.